Shown below are 28 T cell receptor beta chains from a single sample sequenced in a study of blood T cell repertoires in COVID-19 (dated by TCRdb to 2020 to 2022). Library method: the immunoSEQ multiplex PCR assay. Imported from immuneACCESS, the table was reduced by TCRdb to in-frame sequences with V and J called. These copies leave out some clones; in studies compared against another copy, an unresolved V gene accounts for under half, and the cause of the remainder is not known. The sample table shows 70,000 to 90,000 clones, and 80% to 90% are seen once. Clones ranked in the top ten supply roughly 45% of the sample. Source material: peripheral blood. These receptors were collected from a human donor in a cohort sampled during active COVID-19.

The gene calls are TRBV7-9 and TRBJ2-1; TRBD2 matches 7 bases. V trimming: 2 bases; J trimming: 1 base; junction bases outside the gene matches: 8. The CDR3 is made up of 17 amino acids. Germline assignment: CDR1 SEHNR and CDR2 FQNEAQ (reference sequence). The CDR3 region has the DNA TGTGCCAGCAGCTTATGGGGGAGGGCCGCATCCTACAATGAGCAGTTCTTC. It yields the protein CASSLWGRAASYNEQFF.

This chain joins TRBV5-1 and TRBJ2-1; 7 bases are a match to TRBD2. V shed 4 bases and J 7 bases; nucleotides not matched to a gene: 11. The CDR3 is 15 amino acids. Germline assignment: CDR1 SGHRS and CDR2 YFSETQ. CDR3 nucleotide sequence: TGCGCCAGCAGCGTCAGGACTAGTGGTAGGAATGAGCAGTTCTTC. Translation: CASSVRTSGRNEQFF.

This chain joins TRBV11-2 and TRBJ2-2, with 9 positions matching TRBD2. Germline CDR1 SGHAT, CDR2 FQNNGV. This CDR3 has 16 amino acids. V lost 4 bases to trimming and J lost 7 bases; unmatched junction nucleotides: 10. The DNA of the CDR3 is TGTGCCAGCAGCTCATTAGCGGGAGCTATTGTCGGGGAGCTGTTTTTT. This codes for CASSSLAGAIVGELFF.

This sequence joins TRBV2 and TRBJ2-7; perhaps TRBD1 as D (5 bases). There are 12 residues in the CDR3. CDR1 SNHLY and CDR2 FYNNEI come from the germline V gene. Trimming pared 8 bases from V and 3 bases from J, leaving 11 bases between. DNA of the CDR3: TGTGCCAGCGGGGTCAGGGTCTACGAGCAGTACTTC. Encoded protein: CASGVRVYEQYF.

The rearrangement uses TRBV30 and TRBJ2-5; D is possibly TRBD2 (6 bases). V was shortened by 3 bases and J by 3 bases, with 11 bases between the two germline ends. The CDR3 has 13 residues. Germline-derived CDR1 and CDR2 are GTSNPN and SVGIG (reference sequence). Here the CDR3 DNA reads TGTGCCTGGAGCGCGGGGCCGAAAGAGACCCAGTACTTC. Translation gives CAWSAGPKETQYF.

V is TRBV19 and J is TRBJ2-3, with TRBD2 matching 9 bases. This CDR3 has 15 residues. With V trimmed by 7 bases and J by 6 bases, 11 bases remained unmatched. Looked up from germline, CDR1 is LNHDA and CDR2 is SQIVND (reference sequence). CDR3 residues: CASMKAGGLSDTQYF. CDR3 nucleotides: TGTGCCAGTATGAAAGCGGGGGGCTTATCGGATACGCAGTATTTT.

The V and J genes are TRBV18 and TRBJ2-3, with D tentatively TRBD2 (6 bases). The V gene's germline CDR1 is KGHSH and CDR2 LQKENI. V dropped 5 bases and J dropped 1 base, with 13 bases sitting between them. The CDR3 sequence is 15 residues long. The CDR3 loop is CASSFAGLGTDTQYF. CDR3 nucleotide sequence: TGTGCCAGCTCATTCGCGGGGCTGGGCACAGATACGCAGTATTTT.

This chain uses TRBV2 with TRBJ2-5; D gene unclear. The CDR3 is 13 amino acids. CDR1 is SNHLY, CDR2 FYNNEI, per germline. The ends were cut back, 8 bases at V and 1 base at J, with 11 bases in the middle. CDR3 coding DNA: TGTGCCAGCTGTGTGGCCCGCCAAGAGACCCAGTACTTC. Translated: CASCVARQETQYF.

The CDR3 region is CASSLQGMVGTEAFF. Written as DNA, the CDR3 is TGTGCCAGCAGTCTTCAGGGGATGGTGGGAACTGAAGCTTTCTTT. This chain links TRBV3-1 (or the pseudogene TRBV3-2) with TRBJ1-1, with TRBD1 as a possible D gene (6 bases). V was clipped by 6 bases and J by 5 bases, with 19 bases between them. CDR1 and CDR2 from the germline V gene are LGHDT and YNNKEL (reference sequence). The CDR3 has 15 residues.

The chain recombines TRBV27 with TRBJ2-3, with D possibly matching TRBD2 (5 bases). The V end was cut by 6 bases, the J end by 10 bases, with 20 bases between. This CDR3 contains 14 residues. Germline CDR1 and CDR2: MNHEY and SMNVEV (reference sequence). The CDR3 region has the DNA TGTGCCAGCAGAACCCTTGGGTTTGAGGGTGCGCAGTATTTT. Translated: CASRTLGFEGAQYF.

CDR3 residues: CATSPGTPDEQYF. The CDR3 region has the DNA TGTGCCACCTCCCCCGGGACACCCGACGAGCAGTACTTC. This chain joins TRBV10-3 and TRBJ2-7; D possibly corresponds to TRBD1 (6 bases). Between the trimmed V and J ends, which lost 10 bases and 5 bases, there was a span of 18 bases. Germline values: CDR1 ENHRY, CDR2 SYGVKD. This CDR3 has 13 residues.

This clone came up once. The V gene is TRBV3-1 (or the pseudogene TRBV3-2), the J gene TRBJ2-1, with 13 bases fitting TRBD2. The V gene's germline CDR1 is LGHDT and CDR2 YNNKEL (reference sequence). V shed 5 bases, J shed 5 bases, and the junction held 3 bases outside the gene matches. CDR3 length: 15 amino acids. DNA for the CDR3: TGTGCCAGCAGCGGACTAGCGGGAGTACACAATGAGCAGTTCTTC. Amino acid sequence: CASSGLAGVHNEQFF.

The chain carries TRBV3-1 (or the pseudogene TRBV3-2) and TRBJ2-3; 8 bases map to TRBD2. The CDR3 has 15 residues. V was clipped by 4 bases and J by 0 bases; unmatched bases: 3. Germline V gene lookup returns CDR1 LGHDT and CDR2 YNNKEL (reference sequence). CDR3 in amino acids: CASSPLAGSTDTQYF. The CDR3, as DNA: TGTGCCAGCAGCCCTTTAGCGGGGAGCACAGATACGCAGTATTTT.

The chain uses TRBV11-3 and TRBJ2-5; possibly TRBD2 for D (5 bases). The CDR3 covers 13 residues. CDR1 is SGHNT and CDR2 is YENEEA in the germline V gene. The V end was cut by 6 bases, the J end by 2 bases, with 10 bases between. CDR3 sequence: CASRKRSQETQYF. Written as DNA, the CDR3 is TGTGCCAGCAGGAAGCGGAGTCAAGAGACCCAGTACTTC.

This chain joins TRBV7-2 and TRBJ2-3; 11 positions agree with TRBD2. J gave up 2 bases and V 5 bases, and 9 bases lay outside the gene matches. From germline, CDR1 is SGHTA and CDR2 FQGNSA. The CDR3 length is 17 residues. The CDR3: CASSPHGTSGFTDTQYF. CDR3 nucleotides: TGTGCCAGCAGCCCACACGGGACTAGCGGATTCACAGATACGCAGTATTTT.

The gene calls are TRBV24-1 and TRBJ2-3; a weak D match, TRBD1 (5 bases). The germline V gene has CDR1 KGHDR and CDR2 SFDVKD. This CDR3 is 12 amino acids long. The CDR3 protein is CATTVGTDTQYF. In nucleotides, the CDR3 is TGTGCGACGACAGTAGGCACAGATACGCAGTATTTT.

This chain joins TRBV21-1 and TRBJ2-7; no check of the table's D call, TRBD2, against the DNA was made. TRBV21-1 is deemed a pseudogene. The CDR3 length is 12 residues. The CDR3, as DNA: TGTGCCAGCAGCAAATCGCGCTACGAGCAGTACTTC. This translates into CASSKSRYEQYF.

V and J are TRBV4-2 and TRBJ1-1; possibly TRBD1 for D (6 bases). V was pared by 1 base and J by 4 bases, with 13 bases between. This CDR3 spans 15 amino acids. Germline V gene sequence: CDR1 LGHNA, CDR2 YNFKEQ. CDR3: CASSQVRQGSTEAFF. CDR3 bases: TGTGCCAGCAGCCAAGTCCGGCAGGGGAGCACTGAAGCTTTCTTT.

The V gene is TRBV24-1, the J gene TRBJ1-1; a weak D match, TRBD1 (6 bases). The V and J ends lost 3 bases and 1 base respectively, with 11 bases between them. The CDR3 is made up of 15 amino acids. Germline CDR1 is KGHDR and CDR2 is SFDVKD. For the CDR3, the DNA is TGTGCCACCAGTGATGGCAGGACAGAGAACACTGAAGCTTTCTTT. This gives the protein CATSDGRTENTEAFF.

The table lists this clone with a count of one. The chain combines TRBV24-1 with TRBJ2-1; no clear D gene. In germline, CDR1 is KGHDR, CDR2 SFDVKD. This CDR3 comprises 14 residues. Between the trimmed V and J ends, which lost 7 bases and 9 bases, there was a span of 18 bases. DNA for the CDR3: TGTGCCACCAGCGAGACATTCCCATTTAGTGAGCAGTTCTTC. It specifies CATSETFPFSEQFF.

This chain uses TRBV5-5 with TRBJ2-6; a possible D gene is TRBD1 (6 bases). CDR3 length: 17 amino acids. The V end lost 7 bases, the J end lost 0 bases, and 17 bases lay between the germline ends. Germline-derived CDR1 and CDR2 are SGHKS and YYEKEE (reference sequence). In nucleotides, the CDR3 is TGTGCCAGCGGGAACAGGGTGGGACCCTCTGGGGCCAACGTCCTGACTTTC. Protein: CASGNRVGPSGANVLTF. The complete variable domain, with remaining parts taken from reference TRBV5-5 and TRBJ2-6, reads DAGVTQSPTHLIKTRGQQVTLRCSPISGHKSVSWYQQVLGQGPQFIFQYYEKEERGRGNFPDRFSARQFPNYSSELNVNALLLGDSALYLCASGNRVGPSGANVLTFGAGSRLTVL.

The gene calls are TRBV2 and TRBJ2-3; TRBD2 might be the D (6 bases). This CDR3 has 12 residues. The germline V gene has CDR1 SNHLY and CDR2 FYNNEI. V was shortened by 9 bases and J by 6 bases, with 13 bases between the two germline ends. CDR3 DNA sequence: TGTGCCAGAAGGGACTTCCAGGATACGCAGTATTTT. This codes for CARRDFQDTQYF.

In this sample, this clone turned up once. V gene TRBV7-6 combines with J gene TRBJ1-4; 7 positions agree with TRBD1. The CDR3 is 15 amino acids. V was pared by 2 bases and J by 1 base, with 1 base of the junction left unmatched. Germline-derived CDR1 and CDR2 are SGHVS and FNYEAQ. As DNA, the CDR3 is TGTGCCAGCAGCTTAAACAGGGGAACTAATGAAAAACTGTTTTTT. This translates into CASSLNRGTNEKLFF. The variable domain in full, with the rest retrieved from reference TRBV7-6 and TRBJ1-4, is GAGVSQSPRYKVTKRGQDVALRCDPISGHVSLYWYRQALGQGPEFLTYFNYEAQQDKSGLPNDRFSAERPEGSISTLTIQRTEQRDSAMYRCASSLNRGTNEKLFFGSGTQLSVL.

This rearrangement joins TRBV10-3 to TRBJ1-2; D uncertain. Germline V gives CDR1 ENHRY, CDR2 SYGVKD. Trimming cost V 7 bases and J 0 bases, with 6 bases left between them. This CDR3 is built from 12 residues. The CDR3, as DNA: TGTGCCATCACGGGAGCTAACTATGGCTACACCTTC. The encoded protein is CAITGANYGYTF.

The rearrangement uses TRBV5-6 and TRBJ1-5; TRBD1 agrees at 9 bases. Germline V lookup: CDR1 SGHDT, CDR2 YYEEEE. The CDR3 extends over 13 amino acids. Unmatched junction bases numbered 3, after V lost 4 bases and J lost 7 bases. In DNA, the CDR3 is TGTGCCAGCAGCAGGGACAGGGAGCAGCCCCAGCATTTT. Amino acid sequence: CASSRDREQPQHF. The complete variable domain, with remaining parts taken from reference TRBV5-6 and TRBJ1-5, reads DAGVTQSPTHLIKTRGQQVTLRCSPKSGHDTVSWYQQALGQGPQFIFQYYEEEERQRGNFPDRFSGHQFPNYSSELNVNALLLGDSALYLCASSRDREQPQHFGDGTRLSIL.

The genes are TRBV2 and TRBJ1-4; perhaps TRBD1 as D (5 bases). This CDR3 has 15 amino acids. CDR1 is SNHLY, CDR2 FYNNEI, per germline. V was shortened by 7 bases and J by 15 bases, with 27 bases between the two germline ends. Here the CDR3 reads CASTPSGGALEGVFF. CDR3 coding DNA: TGTGCCAGCACTCCCTCGGGGGGAGCACTCGAAGGGGTGTTTTTT.

The rearrangement uses TRBV6-2 or TRBV6-3 and TRBJ2-2, with D possibly being TRBD1 (5 bases). CDR3 length equals 15 residues. CDR1 is MNHEY and CDR2 is SVGEGT in the germline V gene. V lost 5 bases and J lost 1, with 11 bases in between. The CDR3 region is CASSGDRENTGELFF. The CDR3 nucleotides are TGTGCCAGCAGTGGTGACAGAGAGAACACCGGGGAGCTGTTTTTT.

The gene calls are TRBV6-5 and TRBJ1-3; the D gene is possibly TRBD1 (5 bases). The CDR3 runs 13 residues. Trimming left V 10 bases short and J 4 bases short, with 14 bases between. Germline CDR1 MNHEY, CDR2 SVGAGI. CDR3 sequence: CATLQGLGNTIYF. The DNA of the CDR3 is TGTGCCACCTTGCAGGGTCTGGGAAACACCATATATTTT.